The source of this T cell receptor (beta chain) is a study of cytomegalovirus exposure and HLA in healthy donors. Study-level information: Tens of millions of unique TCR sequences came from HLA-typed donors in an early release. Ancestry clustering placed more than 80% of a few hundred genotyped donors in the Caucasian-associated cluster.

Germline lookup yields CDR1 LNHDA and CDR2 SQIVND (reference sequence). This CDR3 is 15 amino acids long. V lost 5 bases to trimming and J lost 3 bases; unmatched junction nucleotides: 7. Regarding this clone: The target antigen is unknown.

In the PCR, 60 Vbeta and 13 Jbeta primers were used. Produced via immunoSEQ multiplex PCR; TCRdb's table is partial and in-frame only. The sample lists over 150,000 clones; about four fifths were seen once. Findings of the study overall: It was about 150 TCR beta chains that were listed as cytomegalovirus-associated. Sequencing had likely introduced a cluster of highly shared sequence variants as an artifact.

Sequencing used PBMCs. This TCR was recovered from a woman between 45 and 60 years old in good health and CMV-seronegative. This chain joins TRBV19 and TRBJ1-5, with 7 bases lining up with TRBD1. CDR3 coding DNA: TGTGCCAGTAGTTACAGGGGAGTGGACAATCAGCCCCAGCATTTT. Translating it yields CASSYRGVDNQPQHF.